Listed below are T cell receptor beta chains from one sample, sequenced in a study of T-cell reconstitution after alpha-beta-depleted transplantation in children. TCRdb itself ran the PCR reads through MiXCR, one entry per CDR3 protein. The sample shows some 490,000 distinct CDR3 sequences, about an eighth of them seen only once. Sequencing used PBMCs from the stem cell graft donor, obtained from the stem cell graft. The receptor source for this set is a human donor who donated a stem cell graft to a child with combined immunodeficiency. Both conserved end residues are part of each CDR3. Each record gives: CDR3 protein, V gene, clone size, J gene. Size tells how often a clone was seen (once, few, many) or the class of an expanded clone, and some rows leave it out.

CASSSRDNDGKLFF | TRBV21-1 | - | TRBJ1-4
CASTSPGSSPLEQFF | TRBV12-3/TRBV12-4 | few | TRBJ2-1
CSATKTGPPDTQYF | TRBV20-1 | few | TRBJ2-3
CASSQGPASSYEQYF | TRBV4-1 | few | TRBJ2-7
CASSLAGTETQYF | TRBV5-1 | - | TRBJ2-5
CASSLGLKDGLLVEQYF | TRBV7-9 | few | TRBJ2-7
CASIDGLAGGTGANVLTF | TRBV6-2/TRBV6-3 | many | TRBJ2-6
CSAGRGSDQPQHF | TRBV20-1 | many | TRBJ1-5
CAISDRHMNTEAFF | TRBV10-3 | - | TRBJ1-1
CASSPSGGPPDTLYF | TRBV12-3/TRBV12-4 | - | TRBJ2-3
CASSFEAGRLTDTQYF | TRBV12-3/TRBV12-4 | - | TRBJ2-3
CASSPSRVPYEQYF | TRBV5-5 | many | TRBJ2-7
CSADSPQSQDSTDTQYF | TRBV29-1 | many | TRBJ2-3
CASSITGDLGSPLHF | TRBV5-1 | - | TRBJ1-6
CSVGGGLNTEAFF | TRBV29-1 | - | TRBJ1-1
CASTVVLAGYNEQFF | TRBV5-6 | - | TRBJ2-1
CASSQDVRGLYGYTF | TRBV4-2 | - | TRBJ1-2
CASSFGQGENTIYF | TRBV6-5 | many | TRBJ1-3
CASSLGLAGGQDTQYF | TRBV5-1 | few | TRBJ2-3
CASSLGRVNSGEQYF | TRBV12-3/TRBV12-4 | - | TRBJ2-7
CASSFTGATEAFF | TRBV7-3 | few | TRBJ1-1
CSVASGMADTQYF | TRBV29-1 | - | TRBJ2-3
CASSQERAGGPYNPANTGELFF | TRBV4-1 | few | TRBJ2-2
CATSGYRGGNEQYF | TRBV15 | few | TRBJ2-7
CASDRGWAEAFF | TRBV30 | - | TRBJ1-1
CASSRPGPHSYEQYF | TRBV6-1 | many | TRBJ2-7
CASSFYRGDRRETQYF | TRBV21-1 | - | TRBJ2-5